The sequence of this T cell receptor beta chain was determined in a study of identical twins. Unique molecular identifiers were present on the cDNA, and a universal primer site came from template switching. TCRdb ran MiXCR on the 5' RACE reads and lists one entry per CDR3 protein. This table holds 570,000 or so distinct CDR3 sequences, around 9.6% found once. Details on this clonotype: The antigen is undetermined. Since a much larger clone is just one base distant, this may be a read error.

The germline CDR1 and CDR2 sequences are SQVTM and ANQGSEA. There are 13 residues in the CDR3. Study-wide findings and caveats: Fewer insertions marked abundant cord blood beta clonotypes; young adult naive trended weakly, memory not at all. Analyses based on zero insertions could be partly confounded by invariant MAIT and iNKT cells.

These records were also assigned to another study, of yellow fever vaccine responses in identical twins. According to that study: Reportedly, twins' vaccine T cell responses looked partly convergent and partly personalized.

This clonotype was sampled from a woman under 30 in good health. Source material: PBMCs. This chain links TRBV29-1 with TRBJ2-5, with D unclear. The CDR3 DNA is TGCAGCGCCCGACCTTTAGCCCAAGAGTCCCAGTACTTC. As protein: CSARPLAQESQYF.